Shown below are 32 T cell receptor beta chains from a single sample sequenced in a study of naive CD8 T cells in extremely preterm neonates. Only in-frame clones appear in the TCRdb table, and some are missing; sequencing was by immunoSEQ multiplex PCR. Altogether thousands of clones are present, almost 98% being singletons, with the ten largest covering 0.3% to 0.4%. The material sequenced was naive CD8+ T cells from blood. These receptors were collected from a human donor in good health.

The chain is built from TRBV10-3 and TRBJ2-7, with a possible D match to TRBD1 (5 bases). The CDR3 is 14 amino acids. Germline V gene sequence: CDR1 ENHRY, CDR2 SYGVKD. V was clipped by 8 bases and J by 2 bases, with 16 bases between them. DNA for the CDR3: TGTGCCATCGGTTCGACAGAGACCACCTACGAGCAGTACTTC. Protein: CAIGSTETTYEQYF.

V and J are TRBV28 and TRBJ1-4; 8 positions match TRBD1. The CDR3 spans 16 residues. V trimming: 4 bases; J trimming: 2 bases; junction bases outside the gene matches: 6. Germline V CDR1 and CDR2: MDHEN, SYDVKM. CDR3 in amino acids: CASSSPGGPTNEKLFF. The CDR3 DNA sequence: TGTGCCAGCAGTTCCCCAGGGGGCCCGACTAATGAAAAACTGTTTTTT.

CDR3 in amino acids: CASTTGGYTGELFF. CDR3 nucleotides: TGTGCCAGTACTACAGGGGGATACACCGGGGAGCTGTTTTTT. The V gene is TRBV19, the J gene TRBJ2-2; 8 nucleotides agree with TRBD1. This CDR3 is built from 14 residues. After removal of 7 bases from V and 3 bases from J, the junction contained 4 bases not matched to a gene. Germline-derived CDR1 and CDR2 are LNHDA and SQIVND (reference sequence).

This chain links TRBV28 with TRBJ2-4, with D tentatively TRBD1 (5 bases). In germline, CDR1 is MDHEN, CDR2 SYDVKM. V lost 6 bases, J lost 14 bases, and 14 bases lay in between. This CDR3 has 11 residues. CDR3 sequence: CASRWGYSEYF. Written as DNA, the CDR3 is TGTGCCAGCAGGTGGGGCTACTCGGAGTACTTC.

J is TRBJ2-1 and V is TRBV28; D unclear. V lost 0 bases to trimming and J lost 0 bases, with 12 bases between them. The CDR3 has 17 residues. CDR1 MDHEN and CDR2 SYDVKM come from the germline V gene. Written as DNA, the CDR3 is TGTGCCAGCAGTTTATGGTCGCCCACGAGCTCCTACAATGAGCAGTTCTTC. Its translation: CASSLWSPTSSYNEQFF.

This clone has only one observation. V is TRBV9 and J is TRBJ2-3, with D perhaps TRBD2 (5 bases). The CDR3 sequence is 14 residues long. The V and J ends lost 2 bases and 4 bases respectively, with 11 bases between them. The V gene's germline CDR1 is SGDLS and CDR2 YYNGEE. The CDR3 loop reads CASSVRLASDTQYF. The CDR3 DNA reads as TGTGCCAGCAGCGTCAGGCTAGCCTCAGATACGCAGTATTTT.

The chain uses TRBV5-1 and TRBJ2-3; TRBD2 might be the D (7 bases). The CDR3 is 13 amino acids. Germline CDR1 reads SGHRS; CDR2 reads YFSETQ. The V end was cut by 3 bases, the J end by 10 bases, with 15 bases between. This CDR3 is CASSSGGGRPQYF. The CDR3 DNA sequence: TGCGCCAGCAGCTCTGGGGGGGGCCGGCCGCAGTATTTT.

This chain connects TRBV11-2 to TRBJ2-2, with 12 nucleotides matching TRBD1. The junction had 8 bases not matched to a gene; V was cut back by 5 bases and J by 7 bases. Germline lookup yields CDR1 SGHAT and CDR2 FQNNGV. The CDR3 consists of 16 residues. The CDR3 DNA sequence: TGTGCCAGCAGCCCTATGGGACAGGGGGCGATCGGGGAGCTGTTTTTT. Protein sequence: CASSPMGQGAIGELFF.

V usage is TRBV6-5 and J usage is TRBJ2-7; 7 nucleotides align to TRBD1. The CDR3 length is 15 residues. J was trimmed by 3 bases and V by 8 bases; bases with no gene match: 13. Germline V gene lookup returns CDR1 MNHEY and CDR2 SVGAGI. In nucleotides, the CDR3 is TGTGCCAGCTCCCCCTCCGGGGCAGGGGGCTACGAGCAGTACTTC. Translated: CASSPSGAGGYEQYF.

The chain is built from TRBV30 and TRBJ1-2, with D uncertain. The germline V and J ends were trimmed by 0 bases and 2 bases, with 16 bases remaining between them. This CDR3 contains 16 residues. Per the germline V gene, CDR1 is GTSNPN and CDR2 is SVGIG (reference sequence). CDR3 sequence: CAWSVRNGPANYGYTF. The CDR3 DNA sequence: TGTGCCTGGAGTGTAAGGAACGGCCCAGCGAACTATGGCTACACCTTC. The full variable domain, completed using reference TRBV30 and TRBJ1-2, is SQTIHQWPATLVQPVGSPLSLECTVEGTSNPNLYWYRQAAGRGLQLLFYSVGIGQISSEVPQNLSASRPQDRQFILSSKKLLLSDSGFYLCAWSVRNGPANYGYTFGSGTRLTVV.

This clone has only one observation. CDR3 sequence: CASSPTSGKGGTGELFF. The CDR3 coding sequence is TGTGCCAGCAGCCCGACTAGCGGGAAGGGAGGCACCGGGGAGCTGTTTTTT. The chain combines TRBV7-3 with TRBJ2-2, with TRBD2 matching over 11 bases. The CDR3 totals 17 residues. With 5 bases clipped from V and 4 bases from J, the junction kept 9 bases outside the gene matches. Germline CDR1 and CDR2: SGHTA and FQGTGA.

CDR3: CASSHFLGQGPDTQYF. The CDR3 nucleotides are TGTGCCAGCAGCCATTTTTTGGGACAGGGACCAGATACGCAGTATTTT. This chain joins TRBV14 and TRBJ2-3; 9 nucleotides match TRBD1. Germline trimming cut 3 bases from V and 4 bases from J; bases unmatched to any gene: 8. The CDR3 is 16 residues long. Germline values: CDR1 SGHDN, CDR2 FVKESK.

The V and J genes are TRBV7-9 and TRBJ1-4, with TRBD1 as a possible D gene (6 bases). V was cut by 5 bases and J by 0 bases, with 19 bases left in between. Germline V gene sequence: CDR1 SEHNR, CDR2 FQNEAQ (reference sequence). The CDR3 is 18 residues long. The CDR3: CASSPRGGASATNEKLFF. The CDR3 DNA follows: TGTGCCAGCAGCCCAAGGGGGGGGGCGTCTGCAACTAATGAAAAACTGTTTTTT.

This chain connects TRBV5-8 to TRBJ2-5; TRBD1 aligns across 9 bases. The germline CDR1 and CDR2 sequences are SGHTS and YDEGEE. V trimming: 3 bases; J trimming: 1 base; junction bases outside the gene matches: 7. The CDR3 length is 16 residues. The CDR3 is CASSSGQGLLQETQYF. The CDR3 DNA follows: TGTGCCAGCAGCTCGGGACAGGGCCTACTCCAAGAGACCCAGTACTTC. The full variable domain, rest sourced from reference TRBV5-8 and TRBJ2-5, is EAGVTQSPTHLIKTRGQQATLRCSPISGHTSVYWYQQALGLGLQFLLWYDEGEERNRGNFPPRFSGRQFPNYSSELNVNALELEDSALYLCASSSGQGLLQETQYFGPGTRLLVL.

The chain recombines TRBV19 with TRBJ1-1, with 10 bases aligning to TRBD1. This CDR3 region has 15 residues. The V gene's germline CDR1 is LNHDA and CDR2 SQIVND (reference sequence). With 10 bases clipped from V and 2 bases from J, the junction kept 10 bases outside the gene matches. CDR3 protein: CATATGGSLNTEAFF. The CDR3 region has the DNA TGTGCCACCGCGACAGGGGGCTCTCTCAACACTGAAGCTTTCTTT.

V is TRBV28 and J is TRBJ1-5; maybe TRBD1 (6 bases). The CDR3 is 12 amino acids. The V gene lost 8 bases and the J gene lost 7 bases, with 12 bases spanning the gap. CDR1 and CDR2 from the germline V gene are MDHEN and SYDVKM. The CDR3 is CASVGGNQPQHF. In nucleotides, the CDR3 is TGTGCCAGCGTAGGGGGAAACCAGCCCCAGCATTTT. Full variable domain (rest looked up from reference TRBV28 and TRBJ1-5): DVKVTQSSRYLVKRTGEKVFLECVQDMDHENMFWYRQDPGLGLRLIYFSYDVKMKEKGDIPEGYSVSREKKERFSLILESASTNQTSMYLCASVGGNQPQHFGDGTRLSIL.

The V and J genes are TRBV5-6 and TRBJ2-7; 8 bases fit TRBD2. V shed 0 bases and J 1 base; nucleotides not matched to a gene: 3. CDR1 and CDR2 (germline): SGHDT, YYEEEE. The CDR3 is 15 amino acids. CDR3 loop: CASSLVERGSYEQYF. The CDR3 nucleotides are TGTGCCAGCAGCTTGGTAGAGCGGGGGTCCTACGAGCAGTACTTC.

V is TRBV5-4 and J is TRBJ1-1; 7 bases line up with TRBD1. The CDR3 runs 14 residues. V shed 4 bases, J shed 1 base, and the junction held 4 bases outside the gene matches. CDR1 is SGHNT, CDR2 YYREEE, per germline (reference sequence). The CDR3 reads CASSQGGSNTEAFF. The DNA of the CDR3 is TGTGCCAGCAGCCAGGGGGGTTCGAACACTGAAGCTTTCTTT.

The DNA of the CDR3 is TGTGCCAGCCGGGAGGGCCTTAGCTCCTACGAGCAGTACTTC. It translates to CASREGLSSYEQYF. The chain uses TRBV6-1 and TRBJ2-7; 8 bases agree with TRBD2. Germline V gives CDR1 MNHNS, CDR2 SASEGT. This CDR3 comprises 14 residues. The ends lost 8 bases at V and 0 bases at J; junction bases unmatched: 6.

CDR3 sequence (DNA): TGTGCCAGCTCCGGACAGGGCGTTATGAACACTGAAGCTTTCTTT. Translation: CASSGQGVMNTEAFF. The chain links TRBV18 to TRBJ1-1; 8 positions match TRBD1. This CDR3 region has 15 residues. CDR1 and CDR2 (germline): KGHSH, LQKENI. J lost 0 bases, V lost 6 bases, and 6 bases had no gene match.

The chain uses TRBV11-3 and TRBJ1-1; perhaps TRBD1 as D (5 bases). There are 13 residues in the CDR3. Germline CDR1 SGHNT, CDR2 YENEEA. V lost 11 bases, J lost 4 bases, and 17 bases lay in between. Here the CDR3 reads CAALGGFGTEAFF. The CDR3 bases are TGTGCCGCCCTGGGGGGATTTGGCACTGAAGCTTTCTTT. The complete variable domain, with remaining parts taken from reference TRBV11-3 and TRBJ1-1, reads EAGVVQSPRYKIIEKKQPVAFWCNPISGHNTLYWYLQNLGQGPELLIRYENEEAVDDSQLPKDRFSAERLKGVDSTLKIQPAELGDSAVYLCAALGGFGTEAFFGQGTRLTVV.

V gene TRBV19 combines with J gene TRBJ2-3; the D gene is possibly TRBD1 (5 bases). This CDR3 has 14 residues. V gave up 5 bases and J gave up 1 base, with 10 bases separating them. Looked up from germline, CDR1 is LNHDA and CDR2 is SQIVND (reference sequence). DNA for the CDR3: TGTGCCAGTAGTTCCAGGGTACGCACAGATACGCAGTATTTT. Translated, it gives CASSSRVRTDTQYF.

The chain recombines TRBV2 with TRBJ2-3, with D uncertain. Germline assignment: CDR1 SNHLY and CDR2 FYNNEI. The CDR3 is 14 residues long. The V end lost 7 bases, the J end lost 1 base, and 12 bases lay between the germline ends. The CDR3 region is CASNHLLGTDTQYF. The CDR3 DNA is TGTGCCAGCAATCACCTTCTAGGCACAGATACGCAGTATTTT.

The J gene is TRBJ1-1, the V gene TRBV6-4; 9 bases are shared with TRBD1. The CDR3 extends over 16 amino acids. V trimming: 9 bases; J trimming: 0 bases; junction bases outside the gene matches: 11. Germline CDR1 and CDR2: MRHNA and SNTAGT. The CDR3 DNA is TGTGCCAGGGGGACAGGGCCAGACCTATTGAACACTGAAGCTTTCTTT. It translates to CARGTGPDLLNTEAFF.

The chain uses TRBV7-9 and TRBJ2-1, with no clear D. V was clipped by 1 base and J by 6 bases, with 10 bases between them. This CDR3 region has 14 residues. Germline CDR1 is SEHNR and CDR2 is FQNEAQ (reference sequence). The CDR3 loop reads CASSLGVASNEQFF. The CDR3 DNA reads as TGTGCCAGCAGCTTAGGTGTAGCAAGCAATGAGCAGTTCTTC.

V and J are TRBV7-9 and TRBJ2-7, with a tentative D call TRBD2 (6 bases). CDR1 and CDR2 from the germline V gene are SEHNR and FQNEAQ (reference sequence). V lost 4 bases and J 6 bases, leaving 16 bases between the germline ends. CDR3 length equals 14 residues. CDR3 coding DNA: TGTGCCAGCAGCTCCCTAGGGGAGGTGGGCGAGCAGTACTTC. It codes for CASSSLGEVGEQYF.

CDR3 bases: TGTGCCAGCATACTAGCGGGGAAAAACAATGAGCAGTTCTTC. It is translated as CASILAGKNNEQFF. The chain has TRBV28 and TRBJ2-1; 10 bases map to TRBD2. V was clipped by 7 bases and J by 5 bases; unmatched bases: 5. CDR3 length: 14 amino acids. Germline loops: CDR1 MDHEN, CDR2 SYDVKM.

J is TRBJ1-2 and V is TRBV27; D perhaps matches TRBD1 (5 bases). Germline V gene sequence: CDR1 MNHEY, CDR2 SMNVEV (reference sequence). V lost 3 bases, J lost 4 bases, and 12 bases lay in between. CDR3 length equals 14 residues. The CDR3 loop is CASSFGIGGYGYTF. CDR3 in DNA: TGTGCCAGCAGTTTCGGTATCGGGGGCTATGGCTACACCTTC.

V and J are TRBV5-8 and TRBJ2-7; D is unresolved. The germline CDR1 and CDR2 sequences are SGHTS and YDEGEE. The CDR3 consists of 15 residues. V was trimmed by 1 base and J by 1 base, leaving 12 bases between them. CDR3 sequence reads: CASSLSWPGSYEQYF. The DNA for the CDR3 is TGTGCCAGCAGCTTGTCGTGGCCAGGTTCCTACGAGCAGTACTTC.

The chain recombines TRBV19 with TRBJ1-5; the D gene is possibly TRBD1 (6 bases). The CDR3 has 17 residues. Trimming shortened V by 4 bases and J by 3 bases, and 19 bases separated the two germline ends. Germline V gives CDR1 LNHDA, CDR2 SQIVND (reference sequence). As DNA, the CDR3 is TGTGCCAGTAGTACCCAAGGACAGTCTGGGCCCAATCAGCCCCAGCATTTT. This codes for CASSTQGQSGPNQPQHF.

The J gene is TRBJ1-1, the V gene TRBV9, with D possibly being TRBD1 (6 bases). V shed 0 bases and J shed 3 bases, with 12 bases lying between them. This CDR3 has 15 residues. Germline CDR1 SGDLS, CDR2 YYNGEE. The CDR3 region has the DNA TGTGCCAGCAGCGTAGATGCAGGGGTCGACACTGAAGCTTTCTTT. It yields the protein CASSVDAGVDTEAFF.

This chain uses TRBV27 with TRBJ2-7, with TRBD1 as a possible D gene (6 bases). With 6 bases removed from V and 3 bases from J, the gap between germline ends came to 15 bases. CDR3 length: 14 amino acids. Looked up from germline, CDR1 is MNHEY and CDR2 is SMNVEV (reference sequence). DNA for the CDR3: TGTGCCAGCAGCCTCCTAGGGGACATCTACGAGCAGTACTTC. Translated, it gives CASSLLGDIYEQYF.